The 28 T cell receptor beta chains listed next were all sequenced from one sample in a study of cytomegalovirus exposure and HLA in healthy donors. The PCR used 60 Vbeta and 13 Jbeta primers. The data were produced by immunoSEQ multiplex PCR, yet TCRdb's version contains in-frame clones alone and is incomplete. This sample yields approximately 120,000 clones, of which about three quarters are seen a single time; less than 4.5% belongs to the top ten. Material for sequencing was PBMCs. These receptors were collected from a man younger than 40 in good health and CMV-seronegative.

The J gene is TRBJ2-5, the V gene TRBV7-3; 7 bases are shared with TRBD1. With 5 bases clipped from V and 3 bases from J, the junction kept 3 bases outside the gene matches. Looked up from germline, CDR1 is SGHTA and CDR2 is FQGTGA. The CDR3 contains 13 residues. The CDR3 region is CASSQDREETQYF. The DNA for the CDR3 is TGTGCCAGCAGCCAAGACAGGGAAGAGACCCAGTACTTC.

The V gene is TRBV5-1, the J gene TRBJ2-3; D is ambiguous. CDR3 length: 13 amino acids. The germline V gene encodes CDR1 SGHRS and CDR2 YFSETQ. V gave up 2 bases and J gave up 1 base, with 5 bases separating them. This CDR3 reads CASSFTGTDTQYF. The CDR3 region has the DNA TGCGCCAGCAGCTTTACGGGCACAGATACGCAGTATTTT.

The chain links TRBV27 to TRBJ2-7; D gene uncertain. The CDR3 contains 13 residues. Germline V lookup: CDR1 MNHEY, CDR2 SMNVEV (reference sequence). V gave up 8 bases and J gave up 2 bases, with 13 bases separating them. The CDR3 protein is CASALKATYEQYF. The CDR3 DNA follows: TGTGCCAGCGCACTAAAAGCGACCTACGAGCAGTACTTC.

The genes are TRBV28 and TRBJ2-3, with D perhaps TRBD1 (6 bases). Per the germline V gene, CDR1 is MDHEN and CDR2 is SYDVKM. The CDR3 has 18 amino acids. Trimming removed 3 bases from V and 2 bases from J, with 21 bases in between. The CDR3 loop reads CASSLGINRAGFTDTQYF. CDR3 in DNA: TGTGCCAGCAGTTTGGGGATCAACAGGGCGGGTTTCACAGATACGCAGTATTTT.

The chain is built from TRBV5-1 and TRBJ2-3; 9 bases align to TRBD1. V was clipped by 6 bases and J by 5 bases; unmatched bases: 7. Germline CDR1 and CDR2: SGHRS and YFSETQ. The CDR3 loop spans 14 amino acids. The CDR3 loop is CASTVGQGLDTQYF. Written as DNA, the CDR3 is TGCGCCAGCACCGTAGGACAGGGGCTAGATACGCAGTATTTT.

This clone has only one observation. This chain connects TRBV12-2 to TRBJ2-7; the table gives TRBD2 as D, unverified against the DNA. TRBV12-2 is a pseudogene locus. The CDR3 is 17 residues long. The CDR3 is CASRLVFSPSGSYEQYF. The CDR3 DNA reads TGTGCAAGTCGCTTAGTCTTCAGTCCTAGCGGTTCCTACGAGCAGTACTTC.

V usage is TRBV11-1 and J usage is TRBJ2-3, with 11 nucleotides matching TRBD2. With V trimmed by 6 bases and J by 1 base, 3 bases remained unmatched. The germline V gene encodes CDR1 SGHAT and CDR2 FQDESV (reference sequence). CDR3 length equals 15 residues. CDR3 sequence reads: CASRSLAGGTDTQYF. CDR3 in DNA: TGTGCCAGCAGATCACTAGCGGGGGGCACAGATACGCAGTATTTT.

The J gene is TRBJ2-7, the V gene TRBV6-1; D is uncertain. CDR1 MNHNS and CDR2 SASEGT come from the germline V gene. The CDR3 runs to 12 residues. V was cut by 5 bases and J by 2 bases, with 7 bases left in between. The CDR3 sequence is CASSPQAYEQYF. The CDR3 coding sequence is TGTGCCAGCAGTCCGCAGGCCTACGAGCAGTACTTC.

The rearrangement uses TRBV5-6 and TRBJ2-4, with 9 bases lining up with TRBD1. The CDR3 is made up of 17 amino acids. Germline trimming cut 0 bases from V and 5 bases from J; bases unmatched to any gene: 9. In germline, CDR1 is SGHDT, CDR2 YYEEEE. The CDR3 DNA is TGTGCCAGCAGCTTGGATGGGGGACAGGGAATCCAAAACATTCAGTACTTC. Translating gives CASSLDGGQGIQNIQYF.

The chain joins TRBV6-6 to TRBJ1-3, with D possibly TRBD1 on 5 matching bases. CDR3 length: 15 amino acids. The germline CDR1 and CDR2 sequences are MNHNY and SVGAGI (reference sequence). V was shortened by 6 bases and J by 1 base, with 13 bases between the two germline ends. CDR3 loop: CASSPMTESGNTIYF. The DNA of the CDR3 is TGTGCCAGCAGCCCTATGACAGAATCTGGAAACACCATATATTTT.

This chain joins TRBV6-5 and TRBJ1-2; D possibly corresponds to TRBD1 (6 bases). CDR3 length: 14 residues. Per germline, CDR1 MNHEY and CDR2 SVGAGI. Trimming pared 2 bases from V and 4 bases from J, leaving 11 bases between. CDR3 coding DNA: TGTGCCAGCAGTTACCAGGGGTCGTCCTATGGCTACACCTTC. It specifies CASSYQGSSYGYTF.

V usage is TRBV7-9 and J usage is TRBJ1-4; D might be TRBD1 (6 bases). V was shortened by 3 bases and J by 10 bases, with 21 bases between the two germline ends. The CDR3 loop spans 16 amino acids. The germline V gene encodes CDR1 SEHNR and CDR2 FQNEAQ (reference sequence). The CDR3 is CASSFSTGTMGLKLFF. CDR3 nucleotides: TGTGCCAGCAGCTTCAGTACCGGGACAATGGGCTTAAAACTGTTTTTT.

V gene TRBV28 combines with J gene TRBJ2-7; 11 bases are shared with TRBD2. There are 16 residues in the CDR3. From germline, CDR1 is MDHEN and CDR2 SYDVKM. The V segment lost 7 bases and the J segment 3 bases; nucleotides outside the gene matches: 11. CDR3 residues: CASNLGLAGGGYEQYF. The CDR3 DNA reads TGTGCCAGCAACCTAGGGCTAGCGGGGGGCGGCTACGAGCAGTACTTC. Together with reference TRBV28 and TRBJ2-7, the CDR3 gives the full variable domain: DVKVTQSSRYLVKRTGEKVFLECVQDMDHENMFWYRQDPGLGLRLIYFSYDVKMKEKGDIPEGYSVSREKKERFSLILESASTNQTSMYLCASNLGLAGGGYEQYFGPGTRLTVT.

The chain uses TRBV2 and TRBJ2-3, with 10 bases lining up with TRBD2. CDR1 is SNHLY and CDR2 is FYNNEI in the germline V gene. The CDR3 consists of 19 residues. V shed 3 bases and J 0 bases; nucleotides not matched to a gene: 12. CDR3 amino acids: CASSETGLAEITSTDTQYF. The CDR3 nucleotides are TGTGCCAGCAGTGAGACTGGACTAGCGGAAATAACTAGCACAGATACGCAGTATTTT.

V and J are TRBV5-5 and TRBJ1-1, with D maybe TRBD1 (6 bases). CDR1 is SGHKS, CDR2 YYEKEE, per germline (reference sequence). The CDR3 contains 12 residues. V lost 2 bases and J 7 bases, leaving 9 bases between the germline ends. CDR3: CASSFGQSEAFF. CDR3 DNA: TGTGCCAGCAGCTTCGGACAGAGTGAAGCTTTCTTT.

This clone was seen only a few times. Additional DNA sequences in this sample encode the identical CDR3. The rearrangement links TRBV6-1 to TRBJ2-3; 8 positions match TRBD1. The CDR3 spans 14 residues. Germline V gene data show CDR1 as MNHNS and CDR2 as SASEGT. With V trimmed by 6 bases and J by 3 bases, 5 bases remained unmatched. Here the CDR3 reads CASSVGQGTDTQYF. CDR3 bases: TGTGCCAGCAGCGTTGGACAGGGAACAGATACGCAGTATTTT.

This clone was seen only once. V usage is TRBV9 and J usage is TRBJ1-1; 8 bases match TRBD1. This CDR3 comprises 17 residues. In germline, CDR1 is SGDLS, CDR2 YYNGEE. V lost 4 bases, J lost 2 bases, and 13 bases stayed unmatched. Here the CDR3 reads CASSPRPGTGTNTEAFF. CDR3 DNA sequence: TGTGCCAGCAGCCCACGTCCCGGGACAGGAACCAACACTGAAGCTTTCTTT.

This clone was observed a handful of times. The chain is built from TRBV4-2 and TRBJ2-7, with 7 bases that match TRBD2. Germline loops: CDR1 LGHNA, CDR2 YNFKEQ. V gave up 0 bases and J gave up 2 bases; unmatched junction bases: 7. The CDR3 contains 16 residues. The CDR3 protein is CASSQDQSGATYEQYF. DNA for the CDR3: TGTGCCAGCAGCCAAGATCAAAGCGGGGCCACCTACGAGCAGTACTTC.

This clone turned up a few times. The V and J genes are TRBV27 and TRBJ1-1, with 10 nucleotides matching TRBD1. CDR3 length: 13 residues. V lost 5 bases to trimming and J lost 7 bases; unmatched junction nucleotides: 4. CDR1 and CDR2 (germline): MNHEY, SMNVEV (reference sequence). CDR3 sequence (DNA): TGTGCCAGCAGTCAAGGGACAGGGGATGAAGCTTTCTTT. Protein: CASSQGTGDEAFF.

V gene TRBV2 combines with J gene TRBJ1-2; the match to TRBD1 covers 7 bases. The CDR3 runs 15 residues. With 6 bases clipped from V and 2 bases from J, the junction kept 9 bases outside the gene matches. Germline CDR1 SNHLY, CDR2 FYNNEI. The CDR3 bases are TGTGCCAGCAGCAGTACAGGGGTTGGGAACTATGGCTACACCTTC. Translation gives CASSSTGVGNYGYTF.

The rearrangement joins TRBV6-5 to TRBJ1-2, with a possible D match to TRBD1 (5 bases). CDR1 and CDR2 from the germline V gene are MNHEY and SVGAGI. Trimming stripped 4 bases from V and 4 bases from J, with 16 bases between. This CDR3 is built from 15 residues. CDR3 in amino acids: CASSSTGVTSYGYTF. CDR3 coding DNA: TGTGCCAGCAGTTCCACGGGGGTCACGTCCTATGGCTACACCTTC.

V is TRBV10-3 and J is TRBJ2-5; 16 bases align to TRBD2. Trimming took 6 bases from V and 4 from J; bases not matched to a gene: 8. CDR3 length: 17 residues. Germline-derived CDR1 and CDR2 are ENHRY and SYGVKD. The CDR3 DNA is TGTGCCATCAGGGCCGGGACTAGCGGGGGGGCGGGAGAGACCCAGTACTTC. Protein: CAIRAGTSGGAGETQYF.

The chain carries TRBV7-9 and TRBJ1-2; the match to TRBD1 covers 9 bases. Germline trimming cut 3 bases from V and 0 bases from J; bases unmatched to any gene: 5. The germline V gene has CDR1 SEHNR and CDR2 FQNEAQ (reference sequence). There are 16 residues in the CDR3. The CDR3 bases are TGTGCCAGCAGCTTGTACCGGGACAGGGCTAACTATGGCTACACCTTC. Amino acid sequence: CASSLYRDRANYGYTF.

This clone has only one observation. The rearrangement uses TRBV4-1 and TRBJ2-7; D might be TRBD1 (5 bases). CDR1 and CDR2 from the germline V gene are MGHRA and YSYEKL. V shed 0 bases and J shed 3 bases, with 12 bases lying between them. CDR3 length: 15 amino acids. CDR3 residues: CASSQDHRSSYEQYF. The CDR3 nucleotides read TGCGCCAGCAGCCAAGACCACAGGTCGAGCTACGAGCAGTACTTC.

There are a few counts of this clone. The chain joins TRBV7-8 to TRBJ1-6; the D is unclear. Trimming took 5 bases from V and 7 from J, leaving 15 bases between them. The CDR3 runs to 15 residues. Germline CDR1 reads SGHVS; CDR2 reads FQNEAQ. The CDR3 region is CASSPTENFNSPLHF. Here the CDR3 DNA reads TGTGCCAGCAGCCCGACGGAGAATTTCAATTCACCCCTCCACTTT. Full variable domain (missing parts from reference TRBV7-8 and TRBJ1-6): GAGVSQSPRYKVAKRGQDVALRCDPISGHVSLFWYQQALGQGPEFLTYFQNEAQLDKSGLPSDRFFAERPEGSVSTLKIQRTQQEDSAVYLCASSPTENFNSPLHFGNGTRLTVT.

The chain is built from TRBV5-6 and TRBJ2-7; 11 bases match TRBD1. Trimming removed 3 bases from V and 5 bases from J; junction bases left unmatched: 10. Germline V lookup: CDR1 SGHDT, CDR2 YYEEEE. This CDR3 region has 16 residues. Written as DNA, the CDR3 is TGTGCCAGCAGCTCGGACAGGGGGCTCGGTTACGACGAGCAGTACTTC. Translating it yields CASSSDRGLGYDEQYF.

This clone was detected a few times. Written as DNA, the CDR3 is TGTGCCAGCAGTTTAACAGGGGAGACCCAGTACTTC. Protein sequence: CASSLTGETQYF. The chain employs TRBV28 and TRBJ2-5; the D gene is possibly TRBD1 (6 bases). Germline CDR1 MDHEN, CDR2 SYDVKM. CDR3 length equals 12 residues. V lost 2 bases to trimming and J lost 5 bases, with 6 bases between them. Complete variable domain (other parts from reference TRBV28 and TRBJ2-5): DVKVTQSSRYLVKRTGEKVFLECVQDMDHENMFWYRQDPGLGLRLIYFSYDVKMKEKGDIPEGYSVSREKKERFSLILESASTNQTSMYLCASSLTGETQYFGPGTRLLVL.

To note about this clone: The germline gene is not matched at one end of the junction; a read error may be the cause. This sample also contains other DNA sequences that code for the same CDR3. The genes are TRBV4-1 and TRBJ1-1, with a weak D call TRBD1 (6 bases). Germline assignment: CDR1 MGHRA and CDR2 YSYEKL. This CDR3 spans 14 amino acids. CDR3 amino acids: CASSPRTGQTEAFF. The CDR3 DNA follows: TGCGCCAGCAGCCCCCGCACAGGGCAGACTGAAGCCTTCTTT.